This T cell receptor (beta chain) originates from a study of identical twins. This clonotype turned up a few times. Germline-derived CDR1 and CDR2 are MNHEY and SMNVEV (reference sequence). V shed 6 bases and J 4 bases; nucleotides not matched to a gene: 10. The CDR3 has 15 residues. TCRdb re-analysed the 5' RACE reads in MiXCR, keeping a single row per CDR3 protein. The sample contains just over 500,000 distinct CDR3 sequences, around 20% of which appear only once. The same sample was also studied in work on T cells expressing NK-cell markers. As reported in that work: One of the eight sequenced donors was seronegative, whereas the other seven were HCMV-seropositive.

The receptor was derived from a woman between 18 and 29 years old in good health. Source material: CD4+ T cells sorted from blood. The chain has TRBV27 and TRBJ2-5; 8 bases map to TRBD1. The CDR3 sequence: CASSSQGAWGETQYF. CDR3 DNA sequence: TGTGCCAGCAGCTCTCAGGGGGCATGGGGAGAGACCCAGTACTTC.